Presented here are 30 T cell receptor beta chains from one specimen sequenced in a study of blood T cell repertoires in COVID-19. Using immunoSEQ multiplex PCR, the repertoire was profiled, and TCRdb retains in-frame clones only, with some absent. The sample consists of around 370,000 clones, around nine tenths of them appearing once. Sequencing was performed on peripheral blood. The receptors originated from a woman aged 70-85 years with COVID-19, enrolled during active disease.

This rearrangement joins TRBV19 to TRBJ1-2, with D uncertain. The CDR3 extends over 14 amino acids. Trimming removed 3 bases at V and 7 bases at J, with 15 bases between. CDR1 and CDR2 from the germline V gene are LNHDA and SQIVND (reference sequence). The CDR3, as DNA: TGTGCCAGTAGTATCGGACTTCTTCCGACTGGCTACACCTTC. It codes for CASSIGLLPTGYTF.

The chain recombines TRBV28 with TRBJ1-2, with TRBD1 identical over 8 bases. V lost 3 bases and J lost 6; bases outside the gene matches: 3. Germline V lookup: CDR1 MDHEN, CDR2 SYDVKM. CDR3 length equals 13 residues. The CDR3 bases are TGTGCCAGCAGTTTCTCAGGGGGCAATGGCTACACCTTC. As protein: CASSFSGGNGYTF.

The genes are TRBV27 and TRBJ2-1; 10 nucleotides align to TRBD1. V shed 11 bases, J shed 3 bases, and the junction held 7 bases outside the gene matches. The CDR3 runs to 14 residues. CDR1 and CDR2 (germline): MNHEY, SMNVEV (reference sequence). The chain's CDR3 is CASQWTGGYNEQFF. The CDR3 DNA reads TGTGCCTCCCAATGGACAGGGGGCTACAATGAGCAGTTCTTC.

Worth noting for this clone: Different DNA sequences within this sample yield the same CDR3. This chain links TRBV3-1 (or the pseudogene TRBV3-2) with TRBJ2-5; no reliable D call. Trimming removed 4 bases at V and 4 bases at J, with 4 bases between. Germline V gene data show CDR1 as LGHDT and CDR2 as YNNKEL (reference sequence). This CDR3 spans 11 amino acids. The CDR3 DNA is TGTGCCAGCAGCCCGGGAGAGACCCAGTACTTC. Translating gives CASSPGETQYF.

The V call is TRBV7-9, the J call TRBJ1-2, with D perhaps TRBD1 (5 bases). This CDR3 is built from 14 residues. CDR1 and CDR2 from the germline V gene are SEHNR and FQNEAQ (reference sequence). The V gene lost 1 base and the J gene lost 3 bases, with 9 bases spanning the gap. This CDR3 reads CASSLGQPHYGYTF. The CDR3 nucleotides read TGTGCCAGCAGCTTAGGACAGCCCCACTATGGCTACACCTTC.

The chain links TRBV10-3 to TRBJ2-7, with D possibly TRBD1 on 5 matching bases. This CDR3 contains 11 residues. The V and J ends lost 4 bases and 4 bases respectively, with 5 bases between them. Germline CDR1 ENHRY, CDR2 SYGVKD. The CDR3 DNA reads TGTGCCATCAGTGCAGGGTACGAGCAGTACTTC. Its translation is CAISAGYEQYF.

To note about this clone: The identical CDR3 is also encoded by other nucleotide sequences in the sample. The chain links TRBV28 to TRBJ1-1; 8 bases line up with TRBD1. CDR3 length: 13 residues. J gave up 4 bases and V 4 bases, and 2 bases lay outside the gene matches. The germline CDR1 and CDR2 sequences are MDHEN and SYDVKM. CDR3 sequence: CASSSGTGTEAFF. CDR3 bases: TGTGCCAGCAGTTCCGGGACAGGCACTGAAGCTTTCTTT. The full variable domain, rest sourced from reference TRBV28 and TRBJ1-1, is DVKVTQSSRYLVKRTGEKVFLECVQDMDHENMFWYRQDPGLGLRLIYFSYDVKMKEKGDIPEGYSVSREKKERFSLILESASTNQTSMYLCASSSGTGTEAFFGQGTRLTVV.

This clone has just a few counts. The chain carries TRBV28 and TRBJ2-7; 8 bases are shared with TRBD1. V shed 4 bases and J 5 bases; nucleotides not matched to a gene: 10. CDR1 and CDR2 from the germline V gene are MDHEN and SYDVKM. CDR3 size: 15 residues. DNA of the CDR3: TGTGCCAGCAGTTCCCCCCGACAGGGGCGGAACGAGCAGTACTTC. This sequence encodes CASSSPRQGRNEQYF.

This chain uses TRBV24-1 with TRBJ2-1, with 12 bases aligning to TRBD2. Germline V gives CDR1 KGHDR, CDR2 SFDVKD. The CDR3 has 16 amino acids. The trim removed 4 bases at V and 7 bases at J, leaving 7 bases unmatched. The CDR3 protein is CATSEASGGAVNEQFF. In DNA form, the CDR3 reads TGTGCCACCAGTGAGGCTAGCGGGGGGGCCGTTAATGAGCAGTTCTTC.

The chain carries TRBV30 and TRBJ2-3, with unresolved D. The CDR3 has 13 amino acids. The V end lost 2 bases, the J end lost 9 bases, and 15 bases lay between the germline ends. Per germline, CDR1 GTSNPN and CDR2 SVGIG (reference sequence). The CDR3 DNA follows: TGTGCCTGGAGTCAAAATTCCGAGGAAACGCAGTATTTT. This gives the protein CAWSQNSEETQYF.

In this sample, this clone turned up once. This rearrangement joins TRBV21-1 to TRBJ2-4; the D call of TRBD1 is as the table states it, not checked on the DNA. TRBV21-1 is a listed pseudogene. The CDR3 loop spans 14 amino acids. In nucleotides, the CDR3 is TGTGCCAGCCGAGACAGGGCAAAACAGAACATTCAGTACTTC. Encoded protein: CASRDRAKQNIQYF.

The chain combines TRBV11-2 with TRBJ2-7, with 7 bases fitting TRBD1. The CDR3 has 12 amino acids. V lost 1 base to trimming and J lost 9 bases; unmatched junction nucleotides: 3. In germline, CDR1 is SGHAT, CDR2 FQNNGV. CDR3 coding DNA: TGTGCCAGCAGCTTAGGGACAGGCGCGCAGTACTTC. Translated: CASSLGTGAQYF. The whole variable domain, filled in from reference TRBV11-2 and TRBJ2-7, reads EAGVAQSPRYKIIEKRQSVAFWCNPISGHATLYWYQQILGQGPKLLIQFQNNGVVDDSQLPKDRFSAERLKGVDSTLKIQPAKLEDSAVYLCASSLGTGAQYFGPGTRLTVT.

V usage is TRBV5-4 and J usage is TRBJ1-1, with unresolved D. With 4 bases removed from V and 2 bases from J, the gap between germline ends came to 15 bases. The germline gives CDR1 SGHNT, CDR2 YYREEE (reference sequence). The CDR3 consists of 15 residues. Here the CDR3 DNA reads TGTGCCAGCAGCCTAGGTCCGGGAACAAACACTGAAGCTTTCTTT. Its protein is CASSLGPGTNTEAFF. The whole variable domain, filled in from reference TRBV5-4 and TRBJ1-1, reads ETGVTQSPTHLIKTRGQQVTLRCSSQSGHNTVSWYQQALGQGPQFIFQYYREEENGRGNFPPRFSGLQFPNYSSELNVNALELDDSALYLCASSLGPGTNTEAFFGQGTRLTVV.

This clone was detected only once. The V gene is TRBV4-2, the J gene TRBJ1-5, with 7 bases fitting TRBD1. Unmatched junction bases numbered 9, after V lost 3 bases and J lost 7 bases. This CDR3 is 15 amino acids long. Looked up from germline, CDR1 is LGHNA and CDR2 is YNFKEQ. CDR3 coding DNA: TGTGCCAGCAGCCAGGAGGGACAGCCGGGACAGCCCCAGCATTTT. Translating it yields CASSQEGQPGQPQHF.

This clone has more than one count but fewer than ten. The chain employs TRBV5-5 and TRBJ2-7; D is unresolved. Trimming stripped 4 bases from V and 4 bases from J, with 9 bases between. CDR3 length: 12 residues. Germline V gene lookup returns CDR1 SGHKS and CDR2 YYEKEE (reference sequence). The CDR3 sequence is CASSPSSYEQYF. CDR3 coding DNA: TGTGCCAGCAGCCCTTCTAGTTACGAGCAGTACTTC.

The V and J genes are TRBV5-4 and TRBJ2-2; 10 bases align to TRBD1. CDR1 SGHNT and CDR2 YYREEE come from the germline V gene (reference sequence). The CDR3 consists of 17 residues. V was clipped by 4 bases and J by 5 bases; unmatched bases: 11. This chain's CDR3 is CASSPLGGQGMTGELFF. In DNA, the CDR3 is TGTGCCAGCAGCCCCCTGGGGGGACAGGGGATGACCGGGGAGCTGTTTTTT.

The chain employs TRBV18 and TRBJ1-2, with 8 positions matching TRBD1. The CDR3 has 16 residues. The trim removed 2 bases at V and 4 bases at J, leaving 9 bases unmatched. CDR1 and CDR2 (germline): KGHSH, LQKENI. The CDR3 reads CASSPGQGSFSYGYTF. CDR3 DNA sequence: TGTGCCAGCTCACCAGGACAGGGATCTTTTAGCTATGGCTACACCTTC.

This sequence joins TRBV2 and TRBJ1-1, with 8 bases matching TRBD1. CDR1 SNHLY and CDR2 FYNNEI come from the germline V gene. J lost 4 bases, V lost 3 bases, and 4 bases had no gene match. The CDR3 runs 14 residues. CDR3 bases: TGTGCCAGCAGTGAGGACAGGGCCAGCACTGAAGCTTTCTTT. Protein sequence: CASSEDRASTEAFF.

This chain connects TRBV7-3 to TRBJ1-2, with D unresolved. Trimming shortened V by 6 bases and J by 3 bases, and 11 bases separated the two germline ends. Per germline, CDR1 SGHTA and CDR2 FQGTGA. The CDR3 loop spans 13 amino acids. CDR3 region: CASRLLADYGYTF. CDR3 nucleotide sequence: TGTGCCAGCAGGTTACTCGCGGACTATGGCTACACCTTC.

This rearrangement joins TRBV3-1 (or the pseudogene TRBV3-2) to TRBJ2-2, with TRBD2 identical over 8 bases. CDR3 size: 19 residues. V dropped 0 bases and J dropped 1; count of bases not matched to a gene: 10. Germline V gives CDR1 LGHDT, CDR2 YNNKEL (reference sequence). The CDR3 protein is CASSQDFQRTSGNTGELFF. The CDR3 coding sequence is TGTGCCAGCAGCCAAGATTTTCAGCGTACTAGCGGGAACACCGGGGAGCTGTTTTTT.

The V call is TRBV5-1, the J call TRBJ1-1; D not resolved. V lost 0 bases and J lost 5, with 14 bases in between. The CDR3 is 15 amino acids. Germline V lookup: CDR1 SGHRS, CDR2 YFSETQ. CDR3 sequence reads: CASSLVVSGSTEAFF. The CDR3 DNA reads TGCGCCAGCAGCTTGGTCGTATCCGGGAGTACTGAAGCTTTCTTT.

The rearrangement uses TRBV10-3 and TRBJ1-2, with TRBD1 as a possible D gene (5 bases). This CDR3 has 17 residues. Germline V CDR1 and CDR2: ENHRY, SYGVKD. Trimming shortened V by 3 bases and J by 4 bases, and 21 bases separated the two germline ends. DNA of the CDR3: TGTGCCATCAGTGATCCCTCTAGTGGACACCTCATCTATGGCTACACCTTC. This gives the protein CAISDPSSGHLIYGYTF.

This sequence joins TRBV27 and TRBJ2-7; 10 positions match TRBD1. The CDR3 is 14 residues long. From germline, CDR1 is MNHEY and CDR2 SMNVEV (reference sequence). The V segment lost 6 bases and the J segment 3 bases; nucleotides outside the gene matches: 5. This chain's CDR3 is CASSPGTGVYEQYF. CDR3 sequence (DNA): TGTGCCAGCAGCCCTGGGACAGGGGTCTACGAGCAGTACTTC.

The chain couples TRBV29-1 to TRBJ2-4; D is uncertain. The length of the CDR3 is 14 residues. V lost 4 bases and J lost 0, with 10 bases in between. Germline CDR1 and CDR2: SQVTM and ANQGSEA. The CDR3 region has the DNA TGCAGCGTTGCACCAGTCCTAGCCAAAAACATTCAGTACTTC. It codes for CSVAPVLAKNIQYF.

A note on this clone: Within the sample, other DNA sequences also encode this same CDR3. The V gene is TRBV7-2, the J gene TRBJ2-7; D perhaps matches TRBD1 (5 bases). CDR1 and CDR2 from the germline V gene are SGHTA and FQGNSA. CDR3 length equals 12 residues. V was clipped by 2 bases and J by 4 bases, with 6 bases between them. This CDR3 is CASSLQGYEQYF. The CDR3 nucleotides read TGTGCCAGCAGCTTACAGGGTTACGAGCAGTACTTC.

The chain joins TRBV27 to TRBJ1-2; 7 nucleotides agree with TRBD1. Germline V gene data show CDR1 as MNHEY and CDR2 as SMNVEV (reference sequence). CDR3 length equals 14 residues. Losses at the gene ends were 8 bases for V and 5 bases for J; bases not matched to a gene: 11. The DNA of the CDR3 is TGTGCCAGCCGTCTTAATCGGGACAGTTATGGCTACACCTTC. This encodes CASRLNRDSYGYTF.

The gene calls are TRBV29-1 and TRBJ2-1; D is ambiguous. The germline V and J ends were trimmed by 3 bases and 10 bases, with 16 bases remaining between them. The CDR3 runs 13 residues. The germline V gene has CDR1 SQVTM and CDR2 ANQGSEA. As DNA, the CDR3 is TGCAGCGTTGACGGTCTAGGTGTTGTGGAGCAGTTCTTC. As protein: CSVDGLGVVEQFF.

The chain carries TRBV14 and TRBJ2-5; D might be TRBD1 (5 bases). CDR1 is SGHDN and CDR2 is FVKESK in the germline V gene. CDR3 length: 14 amino acids. V was clipped by 2 bases and J by 1 base, with 8 bases between them. The CDR3 reads CASSQWGTQETQYF. The CDR3, as DNA: TGTGCCAGCAGCCAATGGGGCACCCAAGAGACCCAGTACTTC.

The V gene is TRBV9, the J gene TRBJ2-6, with a possible D match to TRBD1 (5 bases). Trimming took 4 bases from V and 0 from J, leaving 11 bases between them. The germline CDR1 and CDR2 sequences are SGDLS and YYNGEE. The CDR3 extends over 16 amino acids. CDR3 DNA sequence: TGTGCCAGCAGCATCCACAGGTACTCTGGGGCCAACGTCCTGACTTTC. Its protein product is CASSIHRYSGANVLTF.

V is TRBV21-1 and J is TRBJ1-3; the D call in the table, TRBD1, was not verified against the DNA. TRBV21-1 is given as a pseudogene. CDR3 length: 18 residues. The CDR3 spells CASSDIGTGMVSGNTIYF. The CDR3 nucleotides read TGTGCCAGCAGCGACATAGGGACAGGGATGGTTTCTGGAAACACCATATATTTT.